The rows below give T cell receptor beta chains drawn from one sample of a study of cytomegalovirus exposure and HLA in healthy donors. Method: immunoSEQ multiplex PCR; TCRdb's copy keeps in-frame clones and lacks some. Seen in this sample are fewer than 150,000 clones; the ten most common clones hold 1.5% to 2%. The sequenced sample consisted of PBMCs. The receptors come from a woman aged 55-69 years in good health and CMV-seronegative. The CDR3 runs from the conserved cysteine through the conserved F or W. D genes are given only for firm matches.

j_call,d_call,v_call,cdr3_nt,cdr3_aa
TRBJ2-6,NA,TRBV27,TGTGCCAGCAGTTCCCTTGGGGCCAACGTCCTGACTTTC,CASSSLGANVLTF
TRBJ1-1,NA,TRBV7-2,TGTGCCAGCAGCCCTAGGGGGGGGAAAACGAACACTGAAGCTTTCTTT,CASSPRGGKTNTEAFF
TRBJ1-4,TRBD1,TRBV2,TGTGCCAGCAGAGACAGGGGGCTTGGTAATGAAAAACTGTTTTTT,CASRDRGLGNEKLFF
TRBJ2-1,TRBD2,TRBV19,TGTGCCAGTAGCAGCCCCGGGACTAAGAATGAGCAGTTCTTC,CASSSPGTKNEQFF
TRBJ2-7,TRBD2,TRBV18,TGTGCCAGCTCACCACTTCCCTCTAGCGGCCTCTCCTACGAGCAGTACTTC,CASSPLPSSGLSYEQYF
TRBJ1-1,NA,TRBV5-4,TGTGCCAGCAGCCGCGACAGTAACACTGAAGCTTTCTTT,CASSRDSNTEAFF
TRBJ2-1,NA,TRBV30,TGTGCCTGGAGTCCATCCGGGAGTACCTACAATGAGCAGTTCTTC,CAWSPSGSTYNEQFF
TRBJ2-2,NA,TRBV19,TGTGCCAGTAGTATGAGCCTAGCCACCACCGGGGAGCTGTTTTTT,CASSMSLATTGELFF
TRBJ1-3,TRBD1,TRBV7-9,TGTGCCAGCAGCCCCGCGGGACAGGAACTCTCTGGAAACACCATATATTTT,CASSPAGQELSGNTIYF
TRBJ2-5,TRBD2,TRBV5-1,TGCGCCAGCGCCGGGGGGGCTGGGGTAGGAGAGACCCAGTACTTC,CASAGGAGVGETQYF
TRBJ2-7,TRBD1,TRBV6-1,TGTGCCAGCAGTGAATGGGGACAGGGCCGGCAGTACTTC,CASSEWGQGRQYF
TRBJ2-5,NA,TRBV6-6,TGTGCCGGACAGGGACGGGGGGAGCAGTACTTC,CAGQGRGEQYF
TRBJ2-3,NA,TRBV29-1,TGCAGCGTTGGTCTAGGCGGGGGCAGCACAGATACGCAGTATTTT,CSVGLGGGSTDTQYF
TRBJ2-3,NA,TRBV2,TGTGCCAGCAGTGAGGGGCTCCCGAGGACAGATACGCAGTATTTT,CASSEGLPRTDTQYF
TRBJ2-5,TRBD1,TRBV5-1,TGCGCCAGCAGCTTGGCCGGGACAGAGCAAGAGACCCAGTACTTC,CASSLAGTEQETQYF
TRBJ2-2,NA,TRBV6-1,TGTGCCAGCACGGGCAGGGTCACGTTCACCGGGGAGCTGTTTTTT,CASTGRVTFTGELFF
TRBJ2-5,TRBD2,TRBV25-1,TGTGCCAGCAGCCCGGGGGGGGTGGAGACCCAGTACTTC,CASSPGGVETQYF
TRBJ2-3,NA,TRBV2,TGTGCCAGCAGTGGCAGTCGTATTACAGATACGCAGTATTTT,CASSGSRITDTQYF
TRBJ2-7,TRBD1,TRBV14,TGTGCCAGCAGCCAAGATCTTTGGGCTCGGGACAGAAGTTTGGGCGAGCAGTACTTC,CASSQDLWARDRSLGEQYF
TRBJ2-5,TRBD1,TRBV7-7,TGTGCTAGCAGCGCAACAGGGGGCCGGGAGACCCAGTACTTC,CASSATGGRETQYF
TRBJ1-5,TRBD1,TRBV19,TGTGCCAGTACCCCTTCCTGGGACAGCGGTTTAAATCGGCCCCAGCATTTT,CASTPSWDSGLNRPQHF
TRBJ2-7,TRBD2,TRBV7-9,TGTGCCAGCAGCTTAGTCGGCGGGAGCAGACGCTCCTACGAGCAGTACTTC,CASSLVGGSRRSYEQYF